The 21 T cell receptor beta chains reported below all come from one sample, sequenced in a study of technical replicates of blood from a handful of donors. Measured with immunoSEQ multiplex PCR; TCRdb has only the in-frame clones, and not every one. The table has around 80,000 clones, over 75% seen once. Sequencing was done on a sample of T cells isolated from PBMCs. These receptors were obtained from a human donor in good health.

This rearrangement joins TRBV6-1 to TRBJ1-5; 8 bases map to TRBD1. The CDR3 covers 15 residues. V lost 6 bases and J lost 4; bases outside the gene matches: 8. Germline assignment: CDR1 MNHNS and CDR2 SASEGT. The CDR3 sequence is CASRSQGAPNQPQHF. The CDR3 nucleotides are TGTGCCAGCAGATCTCAGGGGGCGCCGAATCAGCCCCAGCATTTT.

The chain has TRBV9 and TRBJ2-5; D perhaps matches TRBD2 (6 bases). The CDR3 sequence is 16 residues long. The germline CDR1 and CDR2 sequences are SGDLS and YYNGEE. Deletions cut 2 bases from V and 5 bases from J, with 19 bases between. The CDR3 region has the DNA TGTGCCAGCAGCGTGGAGGGGATTGAGGGATGGGAGACCCAGTACTTC. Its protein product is CASSVEGIEGWETQYF.

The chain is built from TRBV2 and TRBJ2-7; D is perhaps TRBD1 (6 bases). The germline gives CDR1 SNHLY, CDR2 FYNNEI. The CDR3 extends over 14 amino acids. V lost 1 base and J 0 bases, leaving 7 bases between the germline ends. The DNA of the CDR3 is TGTGCCAGCAGTGAAGTAGGGGGCTCCTACGAGCAGTACTTC. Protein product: CASSEVGGSYEQYF.

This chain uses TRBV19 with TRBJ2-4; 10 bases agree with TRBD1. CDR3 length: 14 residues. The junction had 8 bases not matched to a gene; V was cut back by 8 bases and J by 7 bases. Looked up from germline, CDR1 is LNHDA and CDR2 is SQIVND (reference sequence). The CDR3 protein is CASVDRGLYNIQYF. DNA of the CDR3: TGTGCCAGTGTAGACAGGGGGCTTTACAACATTCAGTACTTC.

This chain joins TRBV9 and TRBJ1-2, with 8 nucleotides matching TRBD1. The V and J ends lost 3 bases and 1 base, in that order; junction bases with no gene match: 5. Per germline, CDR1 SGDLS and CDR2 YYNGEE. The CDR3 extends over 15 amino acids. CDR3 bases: TGTGCCAGCAGCGGGACAGGGATCATTAACTATGGCTACACCTTC. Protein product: CASSGTGIINYGYTF.

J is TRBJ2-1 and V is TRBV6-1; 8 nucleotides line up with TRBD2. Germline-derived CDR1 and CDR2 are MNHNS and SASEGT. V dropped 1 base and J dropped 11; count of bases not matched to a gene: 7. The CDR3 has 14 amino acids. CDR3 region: CASSEETGGLKQFF. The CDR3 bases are TGTGCCAGCAGTGAAGAAACGGGGGGGCTTAAGCAGTTCTTC.

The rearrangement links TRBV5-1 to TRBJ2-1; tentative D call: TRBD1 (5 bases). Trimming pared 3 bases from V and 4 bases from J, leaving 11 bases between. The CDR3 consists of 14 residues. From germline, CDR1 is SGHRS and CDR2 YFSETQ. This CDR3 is CASSWGLEYNEQFF. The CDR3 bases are TGCGCCAGCAGCTGGGGCCTAGAATACAATGAGCAGTTCTTC.

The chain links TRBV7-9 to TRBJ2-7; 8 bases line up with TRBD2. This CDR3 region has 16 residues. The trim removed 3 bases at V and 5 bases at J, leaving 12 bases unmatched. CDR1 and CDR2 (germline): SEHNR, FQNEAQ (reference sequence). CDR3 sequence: CASSLGLGLARNEQYF. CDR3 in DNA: TGTGCCAGCAGCTTGGGTTTAGGACTAGCCAGAAACGAGCAGTACTTC.

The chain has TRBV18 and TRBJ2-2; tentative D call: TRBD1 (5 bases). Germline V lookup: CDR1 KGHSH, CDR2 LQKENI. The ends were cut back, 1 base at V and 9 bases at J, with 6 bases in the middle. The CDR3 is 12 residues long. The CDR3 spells CASSPQGRELFF. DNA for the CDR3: TGTGCCAGCTCACCACAGGGGCGGGAGCTGTTTTTT. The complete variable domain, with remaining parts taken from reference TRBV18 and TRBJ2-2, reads NAGVMQNPRHLVRRRGQEARLRCSPMKGHSHVYWYRQLPEEGLKFMVYLQKENIIDESGMPKERFSAEFPKEGPSILRIQQVVRGDSAAYFCASSPQGRELFFGEGSRLTVL.

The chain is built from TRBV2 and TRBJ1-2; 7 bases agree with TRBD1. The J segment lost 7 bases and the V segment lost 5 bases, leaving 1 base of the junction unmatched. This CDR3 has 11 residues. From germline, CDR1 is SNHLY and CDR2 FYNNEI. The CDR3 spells CASSYRGGYTF. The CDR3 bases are TGTGCCAGCAGTTACAGGGGTGGCTACACCTTC.

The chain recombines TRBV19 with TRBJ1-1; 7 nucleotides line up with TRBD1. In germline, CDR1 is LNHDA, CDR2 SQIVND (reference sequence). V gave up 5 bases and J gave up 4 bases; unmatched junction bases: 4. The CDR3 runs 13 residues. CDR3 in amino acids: CASSLQGGTEAFF. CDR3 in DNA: TGTGCCAGTAGTTTGCAGGGGGGCACTGAAGCTTTCTTT.

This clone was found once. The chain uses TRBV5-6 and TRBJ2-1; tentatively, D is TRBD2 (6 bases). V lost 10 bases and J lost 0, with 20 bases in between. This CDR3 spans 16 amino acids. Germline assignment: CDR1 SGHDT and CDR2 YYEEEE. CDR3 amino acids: CAGQRAASSSYNEQFF. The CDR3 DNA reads TGTGCCGGGCAGCGGGCAGCCTCAAGCTCCTACAATGAGCAGTTCTTC.

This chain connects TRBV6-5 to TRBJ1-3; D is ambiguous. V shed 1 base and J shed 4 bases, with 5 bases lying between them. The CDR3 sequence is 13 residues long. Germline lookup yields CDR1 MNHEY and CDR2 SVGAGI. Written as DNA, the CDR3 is TGTGCCAGCAGTTACTTAGAGGGAAACACCATATATTTT. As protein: CASSYLEGNTIYF.

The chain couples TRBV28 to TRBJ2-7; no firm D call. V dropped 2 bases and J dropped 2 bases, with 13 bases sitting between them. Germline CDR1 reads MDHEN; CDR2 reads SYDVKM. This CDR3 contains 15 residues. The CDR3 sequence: CASSLTQFNTYEQYF. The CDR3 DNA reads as TGTGCCAGCAGTTTAACCCAGTTTAATACCTACGAGCAGTACTTC.

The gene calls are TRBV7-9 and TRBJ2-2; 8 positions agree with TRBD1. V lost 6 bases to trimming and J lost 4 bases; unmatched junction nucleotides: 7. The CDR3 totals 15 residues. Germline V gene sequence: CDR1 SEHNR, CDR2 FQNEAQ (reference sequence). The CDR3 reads CASRPGQGSTGELFF. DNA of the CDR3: TGTGCCAGCAGACCAGGACAGGGATCCACCGGGGAGCTGTTTTTT.

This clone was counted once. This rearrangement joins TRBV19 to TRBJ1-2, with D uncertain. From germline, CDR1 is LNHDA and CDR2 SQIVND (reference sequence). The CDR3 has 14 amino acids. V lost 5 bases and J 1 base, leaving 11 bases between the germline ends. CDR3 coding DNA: TGTGCCAGTAGTTCGGCGGGCGGTAACTATGGCTACACCTTC. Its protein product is CASSSAGGNYGYTF.

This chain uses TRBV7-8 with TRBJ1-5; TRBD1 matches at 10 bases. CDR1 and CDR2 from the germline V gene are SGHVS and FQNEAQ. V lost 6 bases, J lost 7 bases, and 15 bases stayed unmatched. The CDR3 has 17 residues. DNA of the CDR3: TGTGCCAGCAGTCCTTTTGGGACAGGGGATATGGGGCAGCCCCAGCATTTT. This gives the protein CASSPFGTGDMGQPQHF.

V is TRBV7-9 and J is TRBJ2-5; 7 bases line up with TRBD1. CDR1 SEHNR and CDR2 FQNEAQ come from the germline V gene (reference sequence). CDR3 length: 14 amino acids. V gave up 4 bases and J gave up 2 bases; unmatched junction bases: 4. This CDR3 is CASSSDREQETQYF. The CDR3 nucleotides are TGTGCCAGCAGCTCAGACAGGGAACAAGAGACCCAGTACTTC. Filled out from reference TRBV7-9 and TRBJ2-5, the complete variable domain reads DTGVSQNPRHKITKRGQNVTFRCDPISEHNRLYWYRQTLGQGPEFLTYFQNEAQLEKSRLLSDRFSAERPKGSFSTLEIQRTEQGDSAMYLCASSSDREQETQYFGPGTRLLVL.

The CDR3 DNA sequence: TGTGCCAGCTCACCGGTAACCAGGAGGCATGAGCAGTTCTTC. The encoded protein is CASSPVTRRHEQFF. The genes are TRBV18 and TRBJ2-1; D is possibly TRBD2 (5 bases). The ends were cut back, 3 bases at V and 8 bases at J, with 14 bases in the middle. Germline CDR1 reads KGHSH; CDR2 reads LQKENI. This CDR3 contains 14 residues.

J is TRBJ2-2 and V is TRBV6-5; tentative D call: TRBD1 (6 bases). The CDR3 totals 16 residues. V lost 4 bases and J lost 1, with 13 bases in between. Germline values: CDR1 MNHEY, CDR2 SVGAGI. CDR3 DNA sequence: TGTGCCAGCAGTTTCTTACCGGGACAGAACACCGGGGAGCTGTTTTTT. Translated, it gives CASSFLPGQNTGELFF.

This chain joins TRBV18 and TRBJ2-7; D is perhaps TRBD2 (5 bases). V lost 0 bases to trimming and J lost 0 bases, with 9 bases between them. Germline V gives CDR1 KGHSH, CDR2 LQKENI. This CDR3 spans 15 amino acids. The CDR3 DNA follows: TGTGCCAGCTCACCACCCCAGCGGAGCTCCTACGAGCAGTACTTC. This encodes CASSPPQRSSYEQYF.